The 29 T cell receptor beta chains listed next were all sequenced from one sample in a study of OX40 agonist ivuxolimab in advanced cancers. The repertoire was sequenced with immunoSEQ multiplex PCR; TCRdb's copy has only in-frame clones and lacks some. Counted here are under 85,000 clones, 90% occurring once; the ten biggest clones make up around 0.75%. The source material was CD4+ or CD8+ T cells sorted from blood, sampled in a trial of the OX40 agonist ivuxolimab. The receptors derive from an adult with an advanced solid tumor such as melanoma, head and neck, liver or kidney cancer.

The chain has TRBV11-3 and TRBJ1-1; a weak D match, TRBD1 (6 bases). This CDR3 contains 14 residues. V was clipped by 0 bases and J by 7 bases, with 12 bases between them. Germline CDR1 is SGHNT and CDR2 is YENEEA. CDR3 protein: CASSLEQGSGEAFF. The CDR3 DNA is TGTGCCAGCAGCTTAGAACAGGGAAGTGGTGAAGCTTTCTTT.

The chain recombines TRBV7-2 with TRBJ2-3; 12 positions agree with TRBD2. The CDR3 has 16 amino acids. Per germline, CDR1 SGHTA and CDR2 FQGNSA. Trimming cost V 4 bases and J 4 bases; bases outside gene matches: 6. The CDR3: CASSWRTSGKADTQYF. CDR3 in DNA: TGTGCCAGCAGCTGGCGGACTAGCGGGAAGGCAGATACGCAGTATTTT.

This clone was detected once. The genes are TRBV28 and TRBJ1-4, with 8 nucleotides matching TRBD1. The germline gives CDR1 MDHEN, CDR2 SYDVKM. This CDR3 has 15 residues. The V and J ends lost 5 bases and 8 bases, in that order; junction bases with no gene match: 10. The CDR3 DNA reads as TGTGCCAGCAGTGACGCAGGGGGCGCTGGGGAAAAACTGTTTTTT. Translation gives CASSDAGGAGEKLFF.

The gene calls are TRBV7-9 and TRBJ2-1; D is undetermined. The length of the CDR3 is 14 residues. The germline V and J ends were trimmed by 1 base and 10 bases, with 14 bases remaining between them. Germline lookup yields CDR1 SEHNR and CDR2 FQNEAQ (reference sequence). This chain's CDR3 is CASSLDRTDPEQFF. In DNA form, the CDR3 reads TGTGCCAGCAGCTTAGACCGGACCGACCCGGAGCAGTTCTTC.

This clone was counted once. This sequence joins TRBV9 and TRBJ2-2; 8 positions match TRBD2. The germline gives CDR1 SGDLS, CDR2 YYNGEE. The CDR3 runs 16 residues. J gave up 4 bases and V 3 bases, and 8 bases lay outside the gene matches. The CDR3 DNA is TGTGCCAGCAGCGGCGGGGGGCCCGCTCTCACCGGGGAGCTGTTTTTT. Encoded protein: CASSGGGPALTGELFF.

This chain links TRBV5-5 with TRBJ2-7; TRBD1 is a possible D gene (7 bases). The germline V and J ends were trimmed by 3 bases and 0 bases, with 16 bases remaining between them. CDR1 SGHKS and CDR2 YYEKEE come from the germline V gene (reference sequence). The CDR3 length is 16 residues. The DNA of the CDR3 is TGTGCCAGCAGCTATAGCAGGGGGGCGAGCTCCTACGAGCAGTACTTC. Amino acids: CASSYSRGASSYEQYF.

The V call is TRBV7-9, the J call TRBJ2-1; D gene uncertain. Looked up from germline, CDR1 is SEHNR and CDR2 is FQNEAQ (reference sequence). There are 16 residues in the CDR3. Trimming removed 2 bases at V and 7 bases at J, with 18 bases between. The CDR3 region is CASSLPTLGSMNEQFF. DNA for the CDR3: TGTGCCAGCAGCTTACCGACATTGGGTAGCATGAATGAGCAGTTCTTC.

V is TRBV7-9 and J is TRBJ2-3; D is uncertain. In germline, CDR1 is SEHNR, CDR2 FQNEAQ (reference sequence). The CDR3 length is 14 residues. Trimming took 4 bases from V and 2 from J, leaving 10 bases between them. The chain's CDR3 is CASSSRMVTDTQYF. CDR3 nucleotide sequence: TGTGCCAGCAGCTCCCGGATGGTCACAGATACGCAGTATTTT.

The chain is built from TRBV15 and TRBJ1-5; 10 bases are a match to TRBD1. Germline V gene data show CDR1 as LNHNV and CDR2 as YYDKDF (reference sequence). Trimming cost V 3 bases and J 6 bases; bases outside gene matches: 2. This CDR3 has 14 residues. CDR3 protein: CATSRTGGGQPQHF. CDR3 nucleotides: TGTGCCACCAGCAGGACAGGGGGCGGTCAGCCCCAGCATTTT.

The gene calls are TRBV15 and TRBJ1-1; tentative D call: TRBD1 (5 bases). CDR1 and CDR2 (germline): LNHNV, YYDKDF (reference sequence). This CDR3 is built from 14 residues. V lost 0 bases, J lost 6 bases, and 11 bases lay in between. The CDR3 coding sequence is TGTGCCACCAGCAGAGATATAGGGGTCGCTGAAGCTTTCTTT. This translates into CATSRDIGVAEAFF.

This sequence joins TRBV15 and TRBJ2-5; the D call may be TRBD1 or TRBD2 (5 bases each). CDR3 length: 14 amino acids. The ends were cut back, 1 base at V and 5 bases at J, with 11 bases in the middle. The V gene's germline CDR1 is LNHNV and CDR2 YYDKDF (reference sequence). The CDR3 sequence: CATSRVGGVETQYF. DNA for the CDR3: TGTGCCACCAGCAGAGTTGGGGGAGTGGAGACCCAGTACTTC. The full variable domain, in which reference TRBV15 and TRBJ2-5 provide the parts outside the CDR3, is DAMVIQNPRYQVTQFGKPVTLSCSQTLNHNVMYWYQQKSSQAPKLLFHYYDKDFNNEADTPDNFQSRRPNTSFCFLDIRSPGLGDTAMYLCATSRVGGVETQYFGPGTRLLVL.

V gene TRBV11-3 combines with J gene TRBJ1-1; no reliable D call. The germline V gene encodes CDR1 SGHNT and CDR2 YENEEA. Trimming removed 3 bases from V and 3 bases from J, with 8 bases in between. This CDR3 comprises 13 residues. DNA for the CDR3: TGTGCCAGCAGCTTGCGGCAGGACACTGAAGCTTTCTTT. Translated, it gives CASSLRQDTEAFF. Looking up the rest from reference TRBV11-3 and TRBJ1-1 gives the full variable domain: EAGVVQSPRYKIIEKKQPVAFWCNPISGHNTLYWYLQNLGQGPELLIRYENEEAVDDSQLPKDRFSAERLKGVDSTLKIQPAELGDSAVYLCASSLRQDTEAFFGQGTRLTVV.

J is TRBJ1-4 and V is TRBV2; TRBD1 aligns across 8 bases. Germline V lookup: CDR1 SNHLY, CDR2 FYNNEI. This CDR3 has 19 amino acids. The ends lost 6 bases at V and 0 bases at J; junction bases unmatched: 15. CDR3 nucleotide sequence: TGTGCCAGCAGCGACGGTATGGCAGGGGGCGCTGCAACTAATGAAAAACTGTTTTTT. Translated: CASSDGMAGGAATNEKLFF.

The CDR3 nucleotides read TGTGCCAGCGGTGCATCAGAGAACACTGAAGCTTTCTTT. It yields the protein CASGASENTEAFF. This chain joins TRBV18 and TRBJ1-1, with unresolved D. Trimming cost V 8 bases and J 1 base, with 11 bases left between them. This CDR3 is 13 amino acids long. The germline V gene has CDR1 KGHSH and CDR2 LQKENI.

The J gene is TRBJ1-1, the V gene TRBV7-2; TRBD1 aligns across 8 bases. The CDR3 extends over 12 amino acids. Germline assignment: CDR1 SGHTA and CDR2 FQGNSA. The V segment lost 3 bases and the J segment 8 bases; nucleotides outside the gene matches: 2. The CDR3 DNA reads TGTGCCAGCAGCTTCAGGGGGCGAGAAGCTTTCTTT. It translates to CASSFRGREAFF.

CDR3 residues: CASSTPTGPGELFF. For the CDR3, the DNA is TGTGCCAGCAGCACGCCCACTGGGCCCGGGGAGCTGTTTTTT. The rearrangement links TRBV5-4 to TRBJ2-2; no firm D call. Germline V lookup: CDR1 SGHNT, CDR2 YYREEE (reference sequence). V was cut by 4 bases and J by 6 bases, with 13 bases left in between. CDR3 length: 14 residues.

The chain recombines TRBV28 with TRBJ1-2; 9 bases are a match to TRBD1. The CDR3 runs to 13 residues. With V trimmed by 5 bases and J by 6 bases, 4 bases remained unmatched. The germline V gene has CDR1 MDHEN and CDR2 SYDVKM. The CDR3 loop reads CASSPRDRDGYTF. As DNA, the CDR3 is TGTGCCAGCAGTCCCAGGGACAGGGATGGCTACACCTTC.

The chain employs TRBV5-4 and TRBJ2-7; D might be TRBD1 or TRBD2, each matching 5 bases. The CDR3 has 16 amino acids. Trimming stripped 4 bases from V and 0 bases from J, with 17 bases between. Germline V gene sequence: CDR1 SGHNT, CDR2 YYREEE (reference sequence). CDR3 nucleotide sequence: TGTGCCAGCAGCCCCTTTTCGGGACCCACCTCCTACGAGCAGTACTTC. It yields the protein CASSPFSGPTSYEQYF.

In this sample, this clone turned up once. The chain employs TRBV5-6 and TRBJ1-2, with TRBD1 identical over 7 bases. CDR3 length equals 12 residues. Germline-derived CDR1 and CDR2 are SGHDT and YYEEEE. V was clipped by 4 bases and J by 5 bases; unmatched bases: 2. The DNA of the CDR3 is TGTGCCAGCAGCCCGACAGGGTATGGCTACACCTTC. This gives the protein CASSPTGYGYTF. Together with reference TRBV5-6 and TRBJ1-2, the CDR3 gives the full variable domain: DAGVTQSPTHLIKTRGQQVTLRCSPKSGHDTVSWYQQALGQGPQFIFQYYEEEERQRGNFPDRFSGHQFPNYSSELNVNALLLGDSALYLCASSPTGYGYTFGSGTRLTVV.

This chain connects TRBV5-4 to TRBJ2-7, with 7 bases matching TRBD1. The CDR3 totals 14 residues. Losses at the gene ends were 5 bases for V and 7 bases for J; bases not matched to a gene: 12. CDR1 SGHNT and CDR2 YYREEE come from the germline V gene (reference sequence). CDR3 DNA: TGTGCCAGCAGTTACAGGGGAAGTGGAACGGAGCAGTACTTC. It codes for CASSYRGSGTEQYF.

The gene calls are TRBV2 and TRBJ2-4; the match to TRBD2 covers 7 bases. The germline V gene has CDR1 SNHLY and CDR2 FYNNEI. The V segment lost 5 bases and the J segment 7 bases; nucleotides outside the gene matches: 14. The CDR3 spans 16 residues. CDR3 DNA sequence: TGTGCCAGCAGTTTAGCGGGTCGAGGCCTCCGGAACATTCAGTACTTC. It encodes CASSLAGRGLRNIQYF.

The chain couples TRBV7-2 to TRBJ2-1, with 15 bases lining up with TRBD2. This CDR3 contains 16 residues. V was clipped by 5 bases and J by 7 bases; unmatched bases: 6. Germline assignment: CDR1 SGHTA and CDR2 FQGNSA. The CDR3 loop reads CASSAAGLAGGNEQFF. The DNA of the CDR3 is TGTGCCAGCAGCGCCGCGGGACTAGCGGGAGGTAATGAGCAGTTCTTC. The entire variable domain, with the rest obtained from reference TRBV7-2 and TRBJ2-1, is as follows: GAGVSQSPSNKVTEKGKDVELRCDPISGHTALYWYRQSLGQGLEFLIYFQGNSAPDKSGLPSDRFSAERTGGSVSTLTIQRTQQEDSAVYLCASSAAGLAGGNEQFFGPGTRLTVL.

The chain employs TRBV6-6 and TRBJ2-7; D is uncertain. The V gene's germline CDR1 is MNHNY and CDR2 SVGAGI (reference sequence). The V gene lost 5 bases and the J gene lost 2 bases, with 7 bases spanning the gap. This CDR3 region has 12 residues. The CDR3 DNA sequence: TGTGCCAGCAGTAATGGACCCTACGAGCAGTACTTC. This sequence encodes CASSNGPYEQYF.

The chain uses TRBV6-1 and TRBJ1-5, with 10 positions matching TRBD1. Per the germline V gene, CDR1 is MNHNS and CDR2 is SASEGT. The CDR3 covers 14 residues. V was clipped by 6 bases and J by 6 bases; unmatched bases: 5. The CDR3 sequence: CASRRDRGGQPQHF. Written as DNA, the CDR3 is TGTGCCAGCAGGAGGGACAGGGGCGGTCAGCCCCAGCATTTT.

The chain couples TRBV19 to TRBJ2-1; TRBD2 is a possible D gene (5 bases). V dropped 9 bases and J dropped 3 bases, with 6 bases sitting between them. Germline CDR1 is LNHDA and CDR2 is SQIVND (reference sequence). This CDR3 region has 11 residues. The CDR3 DNA follows: TGTGCCAGCCGGGGCTACAATGAGCAGTTCTTC. This translates into CASRGYNEQFF.

The J gene is TRBJ2-1, the V gene TRBV5-1; unclear D gene. The CDR3 extends over 15 amino acids. The V gene's germline CDR1 is SGHRS and CDR2 YFSETQ. With 0 bases removed from V and 8 bases from J, the gap between germline ends came to 15 bases. CDR3 sequence reads: CASSLDPSSMDEQFF. The CDR3 DNA sequence: TGCGCCAGCAGCTTGGATCCCTCTTCAATGGATGAGCAGTTCTTC.

The rearrangement uses TRBV18 and TRBJ1-6; 7 positions match TRBD1. CDR1 and CDR2 (germline): KGHSH, LQKENI. This CDR3 comprises 15 residues. J lost 5 bases, V lost 2 bases, and 3 bases had no gene match. Here the CDR3 reads CASSPSTGHNSPLHF. CDR3 DNA: TGTGCCAGCTCACCATCGACAGGGCATAATTCACCCCTCCACTTT.

This clone turned up a few times. The chain carries TRBV7-3 and TRBJ2-1, with 12 bases aligning to TRBD2. The length of the CDR3 is 15 residues. Germline CDR1 is SGHTA and CDR2 is FQGTGA. Trimming cost V 5 bases and J 8 bases; bases outside gene matches: 7. The chain's CDR3 is CASSPTSGSFDEQFF. CDR3 bases: TGTGCCAGCAGCCCGACTAGCGGGAGTTTCGATGAGCAGTTCTTC.

The rearrangement joins TRBV4-2 to TRBJ2-1; TRBD1 aligns across 7 bases. The germline gives CDR1 LGHNA, CDR2 YNFKEQ. CDR3 length: 14 amino acids. V shed 4 bases, J shed 5 bases, and the junction held 5 bases outside the gene matches. CDR3 DNA sequence: TGTGCCAGCAGCCGCAGCGGACAGGACAATGAGCAGTTCTTC. This sequence encodes CASSRSGQDNEQFF.